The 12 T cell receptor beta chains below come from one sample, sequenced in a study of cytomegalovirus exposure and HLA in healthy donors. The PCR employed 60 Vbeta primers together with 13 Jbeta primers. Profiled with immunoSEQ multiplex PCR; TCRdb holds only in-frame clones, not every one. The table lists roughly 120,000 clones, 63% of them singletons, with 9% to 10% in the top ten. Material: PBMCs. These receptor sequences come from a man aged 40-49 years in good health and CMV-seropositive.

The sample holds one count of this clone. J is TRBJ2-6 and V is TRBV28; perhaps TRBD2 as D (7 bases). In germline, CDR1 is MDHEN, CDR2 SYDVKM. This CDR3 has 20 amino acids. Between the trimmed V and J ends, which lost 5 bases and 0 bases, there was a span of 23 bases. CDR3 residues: CASSGLKGGLSPSGANVLTF. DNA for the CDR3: TGTGCCAGCAGTGGGTTAAAGGGGGGGCTTAGTCCCTCTGGGGCCAACGTCCTGACTTTC.

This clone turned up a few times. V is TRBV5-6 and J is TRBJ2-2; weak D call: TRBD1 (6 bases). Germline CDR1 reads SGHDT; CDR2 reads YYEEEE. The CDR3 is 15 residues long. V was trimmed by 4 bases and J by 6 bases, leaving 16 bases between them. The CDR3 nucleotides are TGTGCCAGCAGCGCCGAGGGCAGGGGTGCCGGGGAGCTGTTTTTT. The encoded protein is CASSAEGRGAGELFF.

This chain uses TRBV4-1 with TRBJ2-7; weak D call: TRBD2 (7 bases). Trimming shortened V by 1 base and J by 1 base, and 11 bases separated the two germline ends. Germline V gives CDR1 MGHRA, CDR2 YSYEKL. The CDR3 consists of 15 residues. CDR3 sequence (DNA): TGCGCCAGCAGCCAAGGGGGGGGCAGTTCCTACGAGCAGTACTTC. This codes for CASSQGGGSSYEQYF.

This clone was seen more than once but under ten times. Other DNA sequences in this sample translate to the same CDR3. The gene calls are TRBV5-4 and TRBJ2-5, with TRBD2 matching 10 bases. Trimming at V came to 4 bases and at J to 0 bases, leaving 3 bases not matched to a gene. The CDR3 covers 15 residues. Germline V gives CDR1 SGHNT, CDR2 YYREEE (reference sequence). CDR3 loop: CASSPAGGYQETQYF. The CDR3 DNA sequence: TGTGCCAGCAGCCCAGCGGGGGGGTACCAAGAGACCCAGTACTTC.

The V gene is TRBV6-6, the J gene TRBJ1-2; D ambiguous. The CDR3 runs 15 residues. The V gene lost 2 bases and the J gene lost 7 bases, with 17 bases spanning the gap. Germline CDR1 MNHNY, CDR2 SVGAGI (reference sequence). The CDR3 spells CASSYDKLTSGGYTF. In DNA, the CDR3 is TGTGCCAGCAGTTACGACAAGCTTACCTCCGGTGGCTACACCTTC.

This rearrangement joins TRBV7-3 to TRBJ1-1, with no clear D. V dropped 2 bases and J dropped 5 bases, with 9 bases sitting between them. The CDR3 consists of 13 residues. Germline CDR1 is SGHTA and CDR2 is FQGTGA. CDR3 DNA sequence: TGTGCCAGCAGCTTATATAGGGAGACTGAAGCTTTCTTT. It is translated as CASSLYRETEAFF. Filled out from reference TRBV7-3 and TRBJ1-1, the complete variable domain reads GAGVSQTPSNKVTEKGKYVELRCDPISGHTALYWYRQSLGQGPEFLIYFQGTGAADDSGLPNDRFFAVRPEGSVSTLKIQRTERGDSAVYLCASSLYRETEAFFGQGTRLTVV.

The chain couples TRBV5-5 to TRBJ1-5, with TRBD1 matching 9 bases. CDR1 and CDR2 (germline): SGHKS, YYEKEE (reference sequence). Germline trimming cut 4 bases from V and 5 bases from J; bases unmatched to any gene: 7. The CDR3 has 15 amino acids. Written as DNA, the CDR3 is TGTGCCAGCAGCCACACAGGGGGCGCGTATCAGCCCCAGCATTTT. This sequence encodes CASSHTGGAYQPQHF.

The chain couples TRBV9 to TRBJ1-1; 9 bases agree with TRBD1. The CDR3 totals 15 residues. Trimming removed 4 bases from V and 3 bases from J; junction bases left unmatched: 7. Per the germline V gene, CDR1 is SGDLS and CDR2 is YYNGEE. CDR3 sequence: CASSPRQGVDTEAFF. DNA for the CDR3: TGTGCCAGCAGCCCGAGACAGGGGGTGGACACTGAAGCTTTCTTT. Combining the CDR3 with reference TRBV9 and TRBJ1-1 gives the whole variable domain DSGVTQTPKHLITATGQRVTLRCSPRSGDLSVYWYQQSLDQGLQFLIQYYNGEERAKGNILERFSAQQFPDLHSELNLSSLELGDSALYFCASSPRQGVDTEAFFGQGTRLTVV.

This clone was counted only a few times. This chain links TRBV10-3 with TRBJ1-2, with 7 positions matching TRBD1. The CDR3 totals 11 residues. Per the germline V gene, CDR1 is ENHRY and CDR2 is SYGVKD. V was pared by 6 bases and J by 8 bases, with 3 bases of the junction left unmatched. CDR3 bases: TGTGCCATCAGGACAGGGAAAGGCTACACCTTC. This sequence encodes CAIRTGKGYTF.

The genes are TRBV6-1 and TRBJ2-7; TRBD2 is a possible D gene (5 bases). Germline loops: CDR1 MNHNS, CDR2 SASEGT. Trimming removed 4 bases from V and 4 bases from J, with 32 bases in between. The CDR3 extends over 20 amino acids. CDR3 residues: CASSGTGSITFPTPYYEQYF. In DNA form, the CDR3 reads TGTGCCAGCAGTGGGACGGGGTCTATTACGTTTCCGACCCCCTATTACGAGCAGTACTTC.

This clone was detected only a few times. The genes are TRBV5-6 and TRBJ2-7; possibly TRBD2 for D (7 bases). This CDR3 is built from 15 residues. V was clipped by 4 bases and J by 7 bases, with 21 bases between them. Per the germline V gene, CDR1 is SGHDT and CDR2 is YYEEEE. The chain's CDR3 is CASSPLTGGGREQYF. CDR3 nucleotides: TGTGCCAGCAGCCCCCTGACTGGCGGGGGCCGAGAGCAGTACTTC.

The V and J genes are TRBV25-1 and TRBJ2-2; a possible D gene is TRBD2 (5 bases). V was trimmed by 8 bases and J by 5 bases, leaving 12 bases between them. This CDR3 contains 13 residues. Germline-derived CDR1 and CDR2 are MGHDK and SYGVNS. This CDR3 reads CASGLGVTGELFF. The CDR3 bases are TGTGCCAGCGGCCTCGGGGTGACCGGGGAGCTGTTTTTT. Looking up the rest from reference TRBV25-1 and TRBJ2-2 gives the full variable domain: EADIYQTPRYLVIGTGKKITLECSQTMGHDKMYWYQQDPGMELHLIHYSYGVNSTEKGDLSSESTVSRIRTEHFPLTLESARPSHTSQYLCASGLGVTGELFFGEGSRLTVL.